Presented here are 31 T cell receptor beta chains from one specimen sequenced in a study of a mutant IDH1 vaccine in newly diagnosed glioma. This table comes from immunoSEQ multiplex PCR, and its TCRdb copy is limited to in-frame clones, with some not included. There are tens of thousands of clones in the sample; approximately 80% occur only once, and roughly 5% lies in the top ten. Sample time point: week 5, during vaccination. Each dose of the vaccine consisted of 300 ug of mutant IDH1 20-mer peptide, with topical imiquimod. These receptors' antigens are unknown. The material sequenced was PBMCs, taken from a glioma patient whose treatment included an IDH1 peptide vaccine. These receptors all stem from a man between 40 and 49 years old with glioma.

The chain is built from TRBV18 and TRBJ2-7, with TRBD1 matching 12 bases. This CDR3 is built from 17 residues. V trimming: 0 bases; J trimming: 7 bases; junction bases outside the gene matches: 10. Germline V gene lookup returns CDR1 KGHSH and CDR2 LQKENI. As DNA, the CDR3 is TGTGCCAGCTCACCACCGGCCCCCGGGACAGGGGGCGCGGAGCAGTACTTC. Its protein is CASSPPAPGTGGAEQYF.

The chain has TRBV2 and TRBJ2-7; a weak D match, TRBD1 (5 bases). CDR1 is SNHLY and CDR2 is FYNNEI in the germline V gene. V dropped 7 bases and J dropped 2 bases, with 15 bases sitting between them. The CDR3 extends over 14 amino acids. CDR3 DNA sequence: TGTGCCAGCACCCAGGGCCAGGGTACCTACGAGCAGTACTTC. Translated: CASTQGQGTYEQYF.

This clone was detected only a few times. The chain recombines TRBV19 with TRBJ1-1; D call uncertain. The CDR3 extends over 13 amino acids. The ends were cut back, 3 bases at V and 6 bases at J, with 11 bases in the middle. Looked up from germline, CDR1 is LNHDA and CDR2 is SQIVND (reference sequence). The DNA of the CDR3 is TGTGCCAGTAGTATGGGCAAGTTCGCTGAAGCTTTCTTT. It translates to CASSMGKFAEAFF.

The count of this clone is one. The chain has TRBV2 and TRBJ1-1, with 9 bases lining up with TRBD1. The CDR3 consists of 15 residues. Germline assignment: CDR1 SNHLY and CDR2 FYNNEI. V dropped 6 bases and J dropped 5; count of bases not matched to a gene: 10. DNA of the CDR3: TGTGCCAGCAGGGACAGGGGTCTTCCGAGGACTGAAGCTTTCTTT. Translation gives CASRDRGLPRTEAFF.

Written as DNA, the CDR3 is TGTGCCACCACGACAGGGAAATTGGGTTACACCTTC. Its translation: CATTTGKLGYTF. The chain is built from TRBV6-5 and TRBJ1-2; 7 nucleotides agree with TRBD1. The CDR3 has 12 amino acids. Germline V gene sequence: CDR1 MNHEY, CDR2 SVGAGI. Trimming took 10 bases from V and 11 from J; bases not matched to a gene: 13.

This sequence joins TRBV7-2 and TRBJ1-5; 11 positions match TRBD1. The germline V gene has CDR1 SGHTA and CDR2 FQGNSA. V lost 5 bases, J lost 6 bases, and 6 bases stayed unmatched. The CDR3 loop spans 15 amino acids. CDR3 loop: CASSSRTGGGQPQHF. The CDR3 nucleotides read TGTGCCAGCAGCAGCCGGACAGGGGGCGGTCAGCCCCAGCATTTT. Drawing the rest from reference TRBV7-2 and TRBJ1-5, the complete variable domain is GAGVSQSPSNKVTEKGKDVELRCDPISGHTALYWYRQSLGQGLEFLIYFQGNSAPDKSGLPSDRFSAERTGGSVSTLTIQRTQQEDSAVYLCASSSRTGGGQPQHFGDGTRLSIL.

The rearrangement joins TRBV18 to TRBJ2-2, with 10 bases aligning to TRBD1. The germline gives CDR1 KGHSH, CDR2 LQKENI. V shed 0 bases, J shed 3 bases, and the junction held 1 base outside the gene matches. This CDR3 region has 16 residues. CDR3 DNA: TGTGCCAGCTCACCACCCGGGACAGGGGACACCGGGGAGCTGTTTTTT. Its protein is CASSPPGTGDTGELFF.

This clone is medium-sized. V gene TRBV9 combines with J gene TRBJ2-5, with TRBD1 matching 10 bases. This CDR3 has 16 amino acids. The V gene's germline CDR1 is SGDLS and CDR2 YYNGEE. J lost 5 bases, V lost 3 bases, and 10 bases had no gene match. The CDR3 DNA reads as TGTGCCAGCAGCGCGCCGACAGGGGGCAAGAGGGAGACCCAGTACTTC. This gives the protein CASSAPTGGKRETQYF.

The table lists this clone with a few counts. The V gene is TRBV7-9, the J gene TRBJ2-4; 7 positions agree with TRBD1. Germline V gene sequence: CDR1 SEHNR, CDR2 FQNEAQ (reference sequence). After removal of 1 base from V and 4 bases from J, the junction contained 7 bases not matched to a gene. This CDR3 is built from 16 residues. The CDR3 spells CASSLVSGTAKNIQYF. The CDR3 DNA sequence: TGTGCCAGCAGCTTAGTATCTGGGACAGCAAAAAACATTCAGTACTTC.

The chain uses TRBV2 and TRBJ2-2; D uncertain. V shed 8 bases and J shed 6 bases, with 10 bases lying between them. Germline lookup yields CDR1 SNHLY and CDR2 FYNNEI. This CDR3 has 12 amino acids. CDR3 DNA sequence: TGTGCCAGCCGCAGTTTCGCCGGGGAGCTGTTTTTT. This encodes CASRSFAGELFF.

V usage is TRBV19 and J usage is TRBJ1-2, with D uncertain. V gave up 3 bases and J gave up 1 base, with 12 bases separating them. The CDR3 extends over 15 amino acids. CDR1 is LNHDA and CDR2 is SQIVND in the germline V gene (reference sequence). In nucleotides, the CDR3 is TGTGCCAGTAGTATTTCCGGAGGAGGTAACTATGGCTACACCTTC. Amino acids: CASSISGGGNYGYTF.

This clone was seen a handful of times. The chain employs TRBV2 and TRBJ2-7, with a tentative D call TRBD1 (5 bases). This CDR3 is built from 13 residues. V was clipped by 3 bases and J by 3 bases, with 9 bases between them. Germline values: CDR1 SNHLY, CDR2 FYNNEI. Here the CDR3 reads CASSDRAIYEQYF. The CDR3 region has the DNA TGTGCCAGCAGTGACAGGGCAATCTACGAGCAGTACTTC. Variable domain in full (rest from reference TRBV2 and TRBJ2-7): EPEVTQTPSHQVTQMGQEVILRCVPISNHLYFYWYRQILGQKVEFLVSFYNNEISEKSEIFDDQFSVERPDGSNFTLKIRSTKLEDSAMYFCASSDRAIYEQYFGPGTRLTVT.

CDR3 amino acids: CASSRSQGQAFF. The CDR3 DNA reads TGTGCCAGCAGCCGAAGTCAGGGACAAGCTTTCTTT. The chain has TRBV27 and TRBJ1-1; TRBD1 is a possible D gene (5 bases). The germline gives CDR1 MNHEY, CDR2 SMNVEV (reference sequence). The V gene lost 6 bases and the J gene lost 9 bases, with 14 bases spanning the gap. The CDR3 extends over 12 amino acids.

V is TRBV6-1 and J is TRBJ1-2, with TRBD1 matching over 7 bases. Germline trimming cut 11 bases from V and 8 bases from J; bases unmatched to any gene: 11. CDR1 is MNHNS, CDR2 SASEGT, per germline. The CDR3 consists of 12 residues. CDR3 sequence (DNA): TGTGCCGGCTACAGGGGAATCGGGGGCTACACCTTC. Its translation: CAGYRGIGGYTF.

The V gene is TRBV7-2, the J gene TRBJ2-1; D is unclear. The V gene lost 5 bases and the J gene lost 0 bases, with 14 bases spanning the gap. This CDR3 is built from 16 residues. Germline V gene data show CDR1 as SGHTA and CDR2 as FQGNSA. CDR3 DNA: TGTGCCAGCAGCGGGTGGGGTCCGTACTCCTACAATGAGCAGTTCTTC. Amino acid sequence: CASSGWGPYSYNEQFF. Complete variable domain (other parts from reference TRBV7-2 and TRBJ2-1): GAGVSQSPSNKVTEKGKDVELRCDPISGHTALYWYRQSLGQGLEFLIYFQGNSAPDKSGLPSDRFSAERTGGSVSTLTIQRTQQEDSAVYLCASSGWGPYSYNEQFFGPGTRLTVL.

The chain is built from TRBV5-1 and TRBJ2-2; 9 nucleotides match TRBD1. This CDR3 region has 13 residues. The germline V gene has CDR1 SGHRS and CDR2 YFSETQ. V trimming: 7 bases; J trimming: 4 bases; junction bases outside the gene matches: 2. CDR3 residues: CASGTGSTGELFF. The CDR3, as DNA: TGCGCCAGCGGGACAGGGAGCACCGGGGAGCTGTTTTTT.

The chain joins TRBV30 to TRBJ1-3; 7 bases map to TRBD1. CDR1 and CDR2 (germline): GTSNPN, SVGIG (reference sequence). With V trimmed by 0 bases and J by 0 bases, 8 bases remained unmatched. The CDR3 contains 17 residues. In nucleotides, the CDR3 is TGTGCCTGGAGTGTAGGTACAGGGGCCACCTCTGGAAACACCATATATTTT. Protein sequence: CAWSVGTGATSGNTIYF.

The chain combines TRBV7-9 with TRBJ2-7, with 11 bases fitting TRBD2. J lost 9 bases, V lost 5 bases, and 9 bases had no gene match. This CDR3 contains 14 residues. In germline, CDR1 is SEHNR, CDR2 FQNEAQ (reference sequence). CDR3 sequence (DNA): TGTGCCAGCAGCACCGGGACTAGCGGAACGGTGCAGTACTTC. Translation gives CASSTGTSGTVQYF.

V is TRBV5-6 and J is TRBJ1-2, with D uncertain. From germline, CDR1 is SGHDT and CDR2 YYEEEE. This CDR3 region has 15 residues. Trimming removed 4 bases at V and 5 bases at J, with 18 bases between. In DNA form, the CDR3 reads TGTGCCAGCAGCGCCGGGAACATCATAGATTATGGCTACACCTTC. Amino acid sequence: CASSAGNIIDYGYTF.

The chain links TRBV10-1 to TRBJ2-1; 7 bases are a match to TRBD1. V lost 5 bases and J lost 9; bases outside the gene matches: 7. The CDR3 loop spans 13 amino acids. CDR1 is WNHNN, CDR2 SYGVQD, per germline (reference sequence). DNA of the CDR3: TGCGCCAGCAGTAGGGGGACAGTGGGTGAGCAGTTCTTC. Translating gives CASSRGTVGEQFF.

This sequence joins TRBV18 and TRBJ1-1; D not resolved. CDR3 size: 14 residues. The V and J ends lost 4 bases and 3 bases respectively, with 12 bases between them. The V gene's germline CDR1 is KGHSH and CDR2 LQKENI. The CDR3, as DNA: TGTGCCAGCTCACGCCTCGGGTCGGACACTGAAGCTTTCTTT. Residues: CASSRLGSDTEAFF.

This clone appeared a few times. This rearrangement joins TRBV25-1 to TRBJ1-1, with 10 bases lining up with TRBD1. CDR3 size: 15 residues. V trimming: 6 bases; J trimming: 3 bases; junction bases outside the gene matches: 7. Germline CDR1 and CDR2: MGHDK and SYGVNS. The CDR3 here is CASRDDRGPDTEAFF. CDR3 nucleotide sequence: TGTGCCAGCAGAGACGACAGGGGGCCGGACACTGAAGCTTTCTTT.

The chain uses TRBV2 and TRBJ1-2, with D unclear. Germline V gene sequence: CDR1 SNHLY, CDR2 FYNNEI. The CDR3 spans 10 residues. Trimming shortened V by 5 bases and J by 8 bases, and 6 bases separated the two germline ends. CDR3 region: CASSKGGYTF. In nucleotides, the CDR3 is TGTGCCAGCAGTAAAGGCGGCTACACCTTC.

This rearrangement joins TRBV5-4 to TRBJ1-1, with D hard to call. Trimming took off 3 bases at V and 8 bases at J, with 14 bases between the two ends. Germline V gives CDR1 SGHNT, CDR2 YYREEE (reference sequence). This CDR3 contains 13 residues. For the CDR3, the DNA is TGTGCCAGCAGCTCGCCGGTAGGACGCGAAGCTTTCTTT. This codes for CASSSPVGREAFF.

Turning to this clone: The same CDR3 can be traced to other DNA sequences in this sample. The J gene is TRBJ1-1, the V gene TRBV2; D uncertain. Germline V gene sequence: CDR1 SNHLY, CDR2 FYNNEI. V lost 1 base, J lost 3 bases, and 6 bases lay in between. This CDR3 is built from 13 residues. The CDR3: CASSEGGHTEAFF. CDR3 coding DNA: TGTGCCAGCAGTGAAGGAGGGCACACTGAAGCTTTCTTT. Filled out from reference TRBV2 and TRBJ1-1, the complete variable domain reads EPEVTQTPSHQVTQMGQEVILRCVPISNHLYFYWYRQILGQKVEFLVSFYNNEISEKSEIFDDQFSVERPDGSNFTLKIRSTKLEDSAMYFCASSEGGHTEAFFGQGTRLTVV.

The rearrangement links TRBV27 to TRBJ2-2, with 7 nucleotides matching TRBD2. Trimming removed 3 bases from V and 6 bases from J; junction bases left unmatched: 4. From germline, CDR1 is MNHEY and CDR2 SMNVEV (reference sequence). This CDR3 spans 14 amino acids. CDR3 in amino acids: CASSFRAGAGELFF. In nucleotides, the CDR3 is TGTGCCAGCAGTTTCAGGGCGGGGGCCGGGGAGCTGTTTTTT.

The V call is TRBV2, the J call TRBJ1-3; D might be TRBD1 (5 bases). This CDR3 is 14 amino acids long. In germline, CDR1 is SNHLY, CDR2 FYNNEI. V gave up 7 bases and J gave up 6 bases, with 16 bases separating them. This CDR3 is CASMSGRLENTIYF. The CDR3 region has the DNA TGTGCCAGCATGTCAGGGAGGCTTGAAAACACCATATATTTT. The full variable domain, rest sourced from reference TRBV2 and TRBJ1-3, is EPEVTQTPSHQVTQMGQEVILRCVPISNHLYFYWYRQILGQKVEFLVSFYNNEISEKSEIFDDQFSVERPDGSNFTLKIRSTKLEDSAMYFCASMSGRLENTIYFGEGSWLTVV.

The CDR3 reads CASSYSPTPVDEQFF. As DNA, the CDR3 is TGTGCCAGCAGTTACTCCCCGACCCCGGTGGATGAGCAGTTCTTC. This chain uses TRBV6-5 with TRBJ2-1; D uncertain. CDR3 length equals 15 residues. The V end was cut by 0 bases, the J end by 8 bases, with 14 bases between. Germline V gene lookup returns CDR1 MNHEY and CDR2 SVGAGI.

J is TRBJ1-4 and V is TRBV6-6; D gene ambiguous. This CDR3 comprises 11 residues. Looked up from germline, CDR1 is MNHNY and CDR2 is SVGAGI (reference sequence). V was pared by 8 bases and J by 8 bases, with 9 bases between. CDR3 in amino acids: CASGPGEKLFF. The CDR3 DNA reads as TGTGCCAGCGGCCCGGGGGAAAAACTGTTTTTT.

V gene TRBV30 combines with J gene TRBJ1-5, with D possibly being TRBD1 (6 bases). CDR3 size: 13 residues. CDR1 is GTSNPN and CDR2 is SVGIG in the germline V gene (reference sequence). V was shortened by 2 bases and J by 3 bases, with 8 bases between the two germline ends. This CDR3 reads CAWSYRDNQPQHF. CDR3 nucleotides: TGTGCCTGGAGTTACAGGGACAATCAGCCCCAGCATTTT.

The rearrangement links TRBV5-6 to TRBJ2-2, with D tentatively TRBD1 or TRBD2 (5 bases each). From germline, CDR1 is SGHDT and CDR2 YYEEEE. This CDR3 has 15 amino acids. The V end was cut by 1 base, the J end by 3 bases, with 10 bases between. CDR3 residues: CASSLPGPDTGELFF. As DNA, the CDR3 is TGTGCCAGCAGCTTGCCGGGACCCGACACCGGGGAGCTGTTTTTT.